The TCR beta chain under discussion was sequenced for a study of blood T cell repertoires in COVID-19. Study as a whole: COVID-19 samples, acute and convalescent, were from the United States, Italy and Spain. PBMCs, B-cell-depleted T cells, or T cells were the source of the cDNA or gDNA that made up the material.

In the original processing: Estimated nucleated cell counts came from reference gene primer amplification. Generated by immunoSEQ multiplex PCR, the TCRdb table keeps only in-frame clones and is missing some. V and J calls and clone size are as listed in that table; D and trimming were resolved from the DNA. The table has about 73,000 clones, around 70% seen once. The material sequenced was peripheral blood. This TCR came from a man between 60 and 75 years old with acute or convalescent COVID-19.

As DNA, the CDR3 is TGTGCCATCAGTGAACCAGGGCAAAGCACTGAAGCTTTCTTT. The encoded protein is CAISEPGQSTEAFF. The chain is built from TRBV10-3 and TRBJ1-1, with D possibly being TRBD1 (5 bases). V lost 3 bases and J lost 4, with 12 bases in between. Germline V gene data show CDR1 as ENHRY and CDR2 as SYGVKD. The CDR3 has 14 amino acids.